This entry describes one TCR beta chain. Its antigen is currently not known. No base quality values were provided; no much bigger clone lies one nucleotide off. The collaborating institutions used their own protocols to collect whole blood in K2EDTA tubes. For TCRbeta analysis, collaborators shipped samples in one of three forms: frozen whole blood, isolated PBMCs, or DNA extracted from either of those sample types. The record originates from a study of blood T cell repertoires in COVID-19 (TCRdb year 2020). For context, the study as a whole: The collaborator samples originated in the United States, Italy and Spain and spanned the acute and convalescent phases of COVID-19. The sample metadata nearly always contained a de-identified subject ID, COVID-19 status, age in years and sex. The repertoires were released in a freely available public database meant as a resource for research on the immune response to SARS-CoV-2. The prospective study material was composed of cDNA or gDNA derived from T cells, B-cell-depleted T cells, or PBMCs. The samples were drawn from the first 160 participants of the ongoing ImmuneRACE study and from 950 to 1,500 subjects provided by 6 global collaborators. HLA class I and class II types, where available, came from metadata supplied by the sample provider rather than from assay-based typing. Subjects who had been exposed to COVID-19, were actively infected with it, or had recovered from it provided the deeply sampled blood TCRbeta repertoires that made up the dataset.

TCRbeta CDR3 regions were amplified from genomic DNA by means of the immunoSEQ Assay, a bias-controlled multiplex PCR. On the study's bioinformatics: Nucleated cell counts per sample were estimated from amplification of reference gene primers within the assay. Sequence reads were collapsed and filtered to measure the absolute abundance of every unique TCRbeta CDR3 rearrangement. Productive Simpson clonality was computed per sample as the square root of Simpson's diversity index over productive rearrangements. This is the immuneACCESS table as TCRdb keeps it, with only in-frame sequences that have V and J called. A part of the clones is gone; compared with another copy, unresolved V genes explain less than half, and the rest is unexplained. V, J and clone size are taken as reported in that table, and D and trimming were inferred from the DNA itself. For this sample there are 180,000 or so clones; about 80% appear just once. The ten top clones hold about 6.9% of the sample.

Via the germline V gene (reference sequence), CDR1 is SGHNT and CDR2 YYREEE. The CDR3 sequence holds 15 residues, the cysteine and phenylalanine included. Only the CDR3 portion is preserved as DNA: 45 bases, with reading frame beginning at the first base. Compared with germline, V lacks 5 bases and J lacks 7 bases; bases without a gene match: 6. Study-wide conclusions, independent of this receptor: The amount of clinical and demographic metadata varied by source and participant and was provided uncurated.

The sequencing sample was made of peripheral blood. Here the chain combines TRBV5-4 and TRBJ2-1, with 13 central nucleotides matching TRBD2. This TCR came from a human donor with acute or convalescent COVID-19. The donor label of this sample is uncertain. For the CDR3, the sequence is CASRLAGGPLNEQFF. The DNA sequence is TGTGCCAGCAGACTAGCGGGAGGGCCTTTAAATGAGCAGTTCTTC.